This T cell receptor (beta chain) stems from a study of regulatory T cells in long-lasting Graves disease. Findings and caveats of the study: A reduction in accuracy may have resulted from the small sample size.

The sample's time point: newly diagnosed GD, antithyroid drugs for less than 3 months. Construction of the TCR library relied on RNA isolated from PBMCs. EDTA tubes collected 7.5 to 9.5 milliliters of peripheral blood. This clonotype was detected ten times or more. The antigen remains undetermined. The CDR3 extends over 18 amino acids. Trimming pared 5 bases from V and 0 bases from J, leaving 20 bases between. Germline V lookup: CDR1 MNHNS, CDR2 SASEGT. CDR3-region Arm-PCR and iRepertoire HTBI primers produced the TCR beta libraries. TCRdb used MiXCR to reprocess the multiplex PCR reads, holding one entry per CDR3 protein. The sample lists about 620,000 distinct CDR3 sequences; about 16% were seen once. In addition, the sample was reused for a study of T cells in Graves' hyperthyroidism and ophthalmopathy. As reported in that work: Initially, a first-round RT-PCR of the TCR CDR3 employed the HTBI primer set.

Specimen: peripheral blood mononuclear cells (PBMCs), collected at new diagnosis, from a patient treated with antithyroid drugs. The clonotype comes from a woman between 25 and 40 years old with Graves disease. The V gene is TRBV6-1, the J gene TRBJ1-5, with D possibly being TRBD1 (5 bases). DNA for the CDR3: TGTGCCAGCAGTCCATCGGCGGGGACGGCTTATAGCAATCAGCCCCAGCATTTT. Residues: CASSPSAGTAYSNQPQHF.